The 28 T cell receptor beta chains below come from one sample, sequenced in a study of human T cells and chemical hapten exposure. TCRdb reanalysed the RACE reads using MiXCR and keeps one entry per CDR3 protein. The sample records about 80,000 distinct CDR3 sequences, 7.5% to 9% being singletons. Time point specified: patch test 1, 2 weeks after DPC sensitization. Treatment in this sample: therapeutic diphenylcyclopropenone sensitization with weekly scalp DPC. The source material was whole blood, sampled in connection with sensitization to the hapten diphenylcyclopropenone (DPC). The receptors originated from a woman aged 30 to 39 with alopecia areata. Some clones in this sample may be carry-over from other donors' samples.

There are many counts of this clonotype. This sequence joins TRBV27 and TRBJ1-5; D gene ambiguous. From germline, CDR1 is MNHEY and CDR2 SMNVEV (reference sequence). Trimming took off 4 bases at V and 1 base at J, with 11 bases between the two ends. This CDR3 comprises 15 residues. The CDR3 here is CASSSVLESNQPQHF. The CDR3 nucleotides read TGTGCCAGCAGTTCGGTCTTGGAAAGCAATCAGCCCCAGCATTTT.

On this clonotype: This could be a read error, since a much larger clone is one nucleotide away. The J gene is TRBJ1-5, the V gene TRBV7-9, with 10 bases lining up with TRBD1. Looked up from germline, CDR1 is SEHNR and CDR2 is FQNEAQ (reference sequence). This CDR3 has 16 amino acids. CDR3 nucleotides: TGTGCCAACAGCTATAACCGGGACAGGGGCCGTCAGCCCCAGCATTTT. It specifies CANSYNRDRGRQPQHF.

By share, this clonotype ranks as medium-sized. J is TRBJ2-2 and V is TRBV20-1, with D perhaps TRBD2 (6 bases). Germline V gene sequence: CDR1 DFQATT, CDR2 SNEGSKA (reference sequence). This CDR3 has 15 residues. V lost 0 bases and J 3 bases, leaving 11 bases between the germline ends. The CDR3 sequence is CSARETGVDTGELFF. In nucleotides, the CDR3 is TGCAGTGCTAGAGAGACGGGGGTCGACACCGGGGAGCTGTTTTTT.

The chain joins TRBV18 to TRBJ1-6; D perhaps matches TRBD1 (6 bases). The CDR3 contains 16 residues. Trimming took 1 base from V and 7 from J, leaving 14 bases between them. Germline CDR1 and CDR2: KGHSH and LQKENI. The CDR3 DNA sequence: TGTGCCAGCTCACCACAGGCACAGGGCTACAATTCACCCCTCCACTTT. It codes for CASSPQAQGYNSPLHF.

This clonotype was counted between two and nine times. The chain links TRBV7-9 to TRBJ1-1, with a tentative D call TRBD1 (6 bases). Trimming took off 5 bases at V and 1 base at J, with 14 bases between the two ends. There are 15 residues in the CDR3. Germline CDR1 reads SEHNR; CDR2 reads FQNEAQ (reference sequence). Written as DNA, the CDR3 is TGTGCCAGCAGCATATTAGGACAGACGAACACTGAAGCTTTCTTT. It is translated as CASSILGQTNTEAFF. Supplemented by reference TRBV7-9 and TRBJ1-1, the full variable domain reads DTGVSQNPRHKITKRGQNVTFRCDPISEHNRLYWYRQTLGQGPEFLTYFQNEAQLEKSRLLSDRFSAERPKGSFSTLEIQRTEQGDSAMYLCASSILGQTNTEAFFGQGTRLTVV.

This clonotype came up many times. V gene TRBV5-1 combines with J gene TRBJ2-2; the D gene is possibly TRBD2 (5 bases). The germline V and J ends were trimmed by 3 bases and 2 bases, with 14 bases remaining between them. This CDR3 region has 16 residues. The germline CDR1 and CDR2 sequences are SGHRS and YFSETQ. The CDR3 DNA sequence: TGCGCCAGCAGCTCGGCGGCGAGCGGCAACACCGGGGAGCTGTTTTTT. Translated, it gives CASSSAASGNTGELFF.

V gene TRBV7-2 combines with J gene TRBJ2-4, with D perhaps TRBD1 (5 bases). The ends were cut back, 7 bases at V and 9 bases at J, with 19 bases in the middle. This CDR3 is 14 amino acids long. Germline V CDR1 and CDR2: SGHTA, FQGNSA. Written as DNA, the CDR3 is TGTGCCAGCATGTCCTCTGAGGCTAGGGGCATTCAGTACTTC. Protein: CASMSSEARGIQYF.

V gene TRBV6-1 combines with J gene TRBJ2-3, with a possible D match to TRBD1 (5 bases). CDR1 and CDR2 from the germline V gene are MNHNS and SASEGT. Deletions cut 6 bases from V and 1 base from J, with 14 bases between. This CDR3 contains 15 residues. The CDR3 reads CASSAQGAGTDTQYF. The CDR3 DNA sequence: TGTGCCAGCAGCGCTCAAGGGGCGGGCACAGATACGCAGTATTTT.

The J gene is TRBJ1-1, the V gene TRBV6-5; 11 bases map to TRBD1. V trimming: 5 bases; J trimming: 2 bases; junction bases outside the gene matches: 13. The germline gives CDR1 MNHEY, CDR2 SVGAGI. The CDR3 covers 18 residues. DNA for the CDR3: TGTGCCAGCAGTGACTGGACAGGGGGCTTTGTGGACAACACTGAAGCTTTCTTT. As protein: CASSDWTGGFVDNTEAFF.

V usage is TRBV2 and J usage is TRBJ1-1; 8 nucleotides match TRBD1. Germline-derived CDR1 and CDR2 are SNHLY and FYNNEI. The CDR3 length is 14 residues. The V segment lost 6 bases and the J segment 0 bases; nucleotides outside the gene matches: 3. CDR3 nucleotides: TGTGCCAGCAGGGGACAGGAGGTGAACACTGAAGCTTTCTTT. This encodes CASRGQEVNTEAFF.

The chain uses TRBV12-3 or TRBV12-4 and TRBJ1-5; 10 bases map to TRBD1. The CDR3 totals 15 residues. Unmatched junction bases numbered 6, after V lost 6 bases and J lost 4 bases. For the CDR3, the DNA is TGTGCCAGCAGCCCTGGGACAGGGGAGAATCAGCCCCAGCATTTT. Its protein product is CASSPGTGENQPQHF.

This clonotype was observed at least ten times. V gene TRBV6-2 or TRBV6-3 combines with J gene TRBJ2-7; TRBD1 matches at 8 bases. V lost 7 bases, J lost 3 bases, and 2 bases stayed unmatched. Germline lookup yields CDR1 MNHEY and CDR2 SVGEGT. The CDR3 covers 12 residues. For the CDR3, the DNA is TGTGCCAGCACCACAGGGGGCTACGAGCAGTACTTC. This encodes CASTTGGYEQYF.

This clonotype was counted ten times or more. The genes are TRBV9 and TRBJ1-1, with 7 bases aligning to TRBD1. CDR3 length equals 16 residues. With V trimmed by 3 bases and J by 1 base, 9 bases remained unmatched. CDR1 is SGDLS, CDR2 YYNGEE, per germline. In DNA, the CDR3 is TGTGCCAGCAGCGCATCCAACCGACAGGGGAACACTGAAGCTTTCTTT. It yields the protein CASSASNRQGNTEAFF.

CDR3 sequence reads: CATSILGVKTEAFF. In DNA form, the CDR3 reads TGTGCCACCAGTATTTTGGGTGTAAAGACTGAAGCTTTCTTT. V and J are TRBV15 and TRBJ1-1; D is unclear. This CDR3 region has 14 residues. V was pared by 6 bases and J by 5 bases, with 16 bases between. Per germline, CDR1 LNHNV and CDR2 YYDKDF (reference sequence).

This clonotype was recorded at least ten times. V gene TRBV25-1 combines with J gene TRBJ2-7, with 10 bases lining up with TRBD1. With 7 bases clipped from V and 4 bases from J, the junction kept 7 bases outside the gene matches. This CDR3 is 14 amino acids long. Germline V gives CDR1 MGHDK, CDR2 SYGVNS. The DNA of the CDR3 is TGTGCCAGCACCGGTGGACAGGGGGGGTACGAGCAGTACTTC. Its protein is CASTGGQGGYEQYF.

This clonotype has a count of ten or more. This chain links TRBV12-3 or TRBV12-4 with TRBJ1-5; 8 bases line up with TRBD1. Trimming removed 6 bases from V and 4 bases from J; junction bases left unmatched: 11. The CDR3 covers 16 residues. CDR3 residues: CASSNPLGQGNQPQHF. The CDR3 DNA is TGTGCCAGCAGCAACCCCCTAGGACAGGGAAATCAGCCCCAGCATTTT.

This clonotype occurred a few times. The CDR3 protein is CASSQGPQETQYF. For the CDR3, the DNA is TGTGCCAGCAGCCAAGGTCCGCAAGAGACCCAGTACTTC. The genes are TRBV3-1 and TRBJ2-5; D remains ambiguous. Germline CDR1 and CDR2: LGHDT and YNNKEL (reference sequence). Trimming took off 1 base at V and 2 bases at J, with 5 bases between the two ends. This CDR3 has 13 amino acids.

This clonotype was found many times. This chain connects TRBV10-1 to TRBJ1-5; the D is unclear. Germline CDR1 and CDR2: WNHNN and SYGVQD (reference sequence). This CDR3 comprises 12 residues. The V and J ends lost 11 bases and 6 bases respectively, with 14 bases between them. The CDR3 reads CAPTGVFQPQHF. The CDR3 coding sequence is TGCGCCCCAACTGGGGTTTTTCAGCCCCAGCATTTT.

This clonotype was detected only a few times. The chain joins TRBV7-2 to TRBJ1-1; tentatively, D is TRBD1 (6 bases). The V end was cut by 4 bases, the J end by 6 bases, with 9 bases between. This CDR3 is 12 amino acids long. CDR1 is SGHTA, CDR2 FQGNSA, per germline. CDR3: CASSSNRAEAFF. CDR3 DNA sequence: TGTGCCAGCAGCTCCAACAGGGCTGAAGCTTTCTTT.

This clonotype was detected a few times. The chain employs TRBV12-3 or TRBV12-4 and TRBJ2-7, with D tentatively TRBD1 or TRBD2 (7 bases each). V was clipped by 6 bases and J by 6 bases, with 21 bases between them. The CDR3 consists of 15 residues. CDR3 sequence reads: CASSPLTAGGGEQYF. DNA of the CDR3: TGTGCCAGCAGCCCTCTTACTGCAGGGGGGGGCGAGCAGTACTTC.

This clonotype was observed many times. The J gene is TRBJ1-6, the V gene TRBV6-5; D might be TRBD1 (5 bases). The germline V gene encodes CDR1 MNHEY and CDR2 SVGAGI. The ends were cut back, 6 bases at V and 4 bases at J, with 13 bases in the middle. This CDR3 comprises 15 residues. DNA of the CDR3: TGTGCCAGCAGACTACAGGTCTTGTATAATTCACCCCTCCACTTT. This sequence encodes CASRLQVLYNSPLHF.

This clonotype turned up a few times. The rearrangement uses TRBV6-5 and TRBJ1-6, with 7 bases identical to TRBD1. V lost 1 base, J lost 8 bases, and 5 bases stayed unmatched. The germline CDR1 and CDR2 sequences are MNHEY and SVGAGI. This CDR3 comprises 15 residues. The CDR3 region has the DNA TGTGCCAGCAGTTACTTCGGGACAGACGATTCACCCCTCCACTTT. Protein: CASSYFGTDDSPLHF.

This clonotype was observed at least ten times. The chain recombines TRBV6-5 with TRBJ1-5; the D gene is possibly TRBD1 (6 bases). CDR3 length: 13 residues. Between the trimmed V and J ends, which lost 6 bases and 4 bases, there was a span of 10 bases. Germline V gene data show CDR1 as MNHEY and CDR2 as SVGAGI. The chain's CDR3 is CASRQGLNQPQHF. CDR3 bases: TGTGCCAGCAGACAGGGCCTAAATCAGCCCCAGCATTTT.

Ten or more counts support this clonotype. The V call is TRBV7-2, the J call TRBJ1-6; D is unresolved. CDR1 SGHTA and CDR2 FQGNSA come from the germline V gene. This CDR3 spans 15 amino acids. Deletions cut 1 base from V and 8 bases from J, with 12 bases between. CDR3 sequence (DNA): TGTGCCAGCAGCTTAGTGAGCAGGTCGGATTCACCCCTCCACTTT. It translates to CASSLVSRSDSPLHF.

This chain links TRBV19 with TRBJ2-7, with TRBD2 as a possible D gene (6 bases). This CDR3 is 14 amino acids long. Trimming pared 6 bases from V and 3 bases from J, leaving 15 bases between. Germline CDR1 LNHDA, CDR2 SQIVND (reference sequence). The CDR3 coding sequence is TGTGCCAGTAGGAGGGACTCCCGCGGCTACGAGCAGTACTTC. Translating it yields CASRRDSRGYEQYF.

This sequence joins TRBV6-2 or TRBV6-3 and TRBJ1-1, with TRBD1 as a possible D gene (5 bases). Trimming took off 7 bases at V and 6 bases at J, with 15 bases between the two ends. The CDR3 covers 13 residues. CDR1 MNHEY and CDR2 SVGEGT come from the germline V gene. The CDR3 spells CASILTGGAEAFF. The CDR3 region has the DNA TGTGCCAGCATTTTGACGGGAGGGGCTGAAGCTTTCTTT.

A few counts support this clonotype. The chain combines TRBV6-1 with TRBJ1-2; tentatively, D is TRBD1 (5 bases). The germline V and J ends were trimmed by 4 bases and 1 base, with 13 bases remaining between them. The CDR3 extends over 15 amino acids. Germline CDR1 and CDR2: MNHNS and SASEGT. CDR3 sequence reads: CASSARDGGNYGYTF. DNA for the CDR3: TGTGCCAGCAGTGCCAGGGACGGTGGTAACTATGGCTACACCTTC.

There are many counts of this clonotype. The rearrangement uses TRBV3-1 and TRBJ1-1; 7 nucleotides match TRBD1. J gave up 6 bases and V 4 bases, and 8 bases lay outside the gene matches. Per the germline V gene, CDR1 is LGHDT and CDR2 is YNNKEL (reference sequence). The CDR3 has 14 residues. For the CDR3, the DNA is TGTGCCAGCAGCCGAGCAGGGGGTCAGGCTGAAGCTTTCTTT. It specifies CASSRAGGQAEAFF.